Each of the 16 T cell receptor delta chains below was sequenced from the same sample in a study of gamma-delta chains in newborns, infants, children. TCRdb redid clone calling on the reads using CATT. The sample gives fewer than 4,500 delta-chain clones, about 0.6% of which show up once; about 15% is in the top ten. Sequencing was done on a sample of blood. The receptors were sampled from a child who was a newborn, infant or young child, either healthy, febrile or measles-vaccinated (not recorded which).

Worth noting for this clone: It is likely a read error: a sequence one base away is far more abundant. The sample carries other DNA sequences with the same CDR3. The chain has TRDV2 and TRDJ3; D not certain. This CDR3 is 17 amino acids long. Germline assignment: CDR1 GEAIGNYY and CDR2 EKD. The V end lost 0 bases, the J end lost 0 bases, and 8 bases lay between the germline ends. The CDR3 spells CACDTAGSSWDTRQMFF. CDR3 in DNA: TGTGCCTGTGACACCGCCGGGAGCTCCTGGGACACCCGACAGATGTTTTTC.

V is TRDV2 and J is TRDJ3, with 12 bases lining up with TRDD3. The CDR3 runs to 20 residues. J was trimmed by 0 bases and V by 2 bases; bases with no gene match: 7. Germline CDR1 reads GEAIGNYY; CDR2 reads EKD. The CDR3 region is CACDILGDTRISWDTRQMFF. DNA of the CDR3: TGTGCCTGTGACATACTGGGGGATACCCGCATCTCCTGGGACACCCGACAGATGTTTTTC.

As for this clone: This likely reflects a read error, since a far larger clone is one base away. The sample holds other DNA sequences that translate to the same CDR3. This sequence joins TRDV2 and TRDJ2; 10 bases agree with TRDD3. The length of the CDR3 is 15 residues. Germline assignment: CDR1 GEAIGNYY and CDR2 EKD. The CDR3 region is CACDVLGDPTAQLFF. The CDR3 DNA reads as TGTGCCTGTGACGTACTGGGGGATCCTACAGCACAGCTCTTCTTT.

In its sample, this clone is large. The sample contains more than one DNA sequence encoding this CDR3. V is TRDV2 and J is TRDJ3; D gene ambiguous. V was cut by 0 bases and J by 0 bases, with 11 bases left in between. The CDR3 has 18 amino acids. Germline CDR1 and CDR2: GEAIGNYY and EKD. The CDR3 spells CACDTGRASSWDTRQMFF. The CDR3, as DNA: TGTGCCTGTGACACCGGACGGGCTAGCTCCTGGGACACCCGACAGATGTTTTTC.

A few counts support this clone. TCRdb's entry gives the protein of a much larger clone, which mismatches this DNA's translation at residue 17, likely from a read error; the protein reported here is translated from the DNA. The chain uses TRDV2 and TRDJ3; 10 bases map to TRDD3. The CDR3 contains 19 residues. Germline assignment: CDR1 GEAIGNYY and CDR2 EKD. CDR3 bases: TGTGCCTGTGACACTGGGGGATACAAGAGCTCCTGGGACACCCGACAGGTGTTTTTC. Translation: CACDTGGYKSSWDTRQVFF.

This clone has only a few counts. A read error is likely here: a far larger clone is one base away. Other nucleotide sequences in the sample specify the same CDR3. This chain joins TRDV2 and TRDJ3; 11 positions match TRDD3. This CDR3 has 18 residues. CDR1 and CDR2 from the germline V gene are GEAIGNYY and EKD. This CDR3 is CACDILGDNAWDTRQMFF. The CDR3 DNA sequence: TGTGCCTGTGACATACTGGGGGATAACGCCTGGGACACCCGACAGATGTTCTTC.

With regard to this clone: It is likely a read error: a sequence one base away is far more abundant. This sample also contains other DNA sequences that code for the same CDR3. J is TRDJ2 and V is TRDV2; TRDD3 agrees at 8 bases. V lost 3 bases, J lost 5 bases, and 4 bases stayed unmatched. Germline values: CDR1 GEAIGNYY, CDR2 EKD. The CDR3 is 14 residues long. CDR3 coding DNA: TGTGCCTGTGACTCATTGGGGGATACAGCACAACTCTTCTTT. Its protein is CACDSLGDTAQLFF.

Notes on this clone: A far larger clone is one nucleotide away, so this likely arose from a read error. Other nucleotide sequences from this sample produce the same CDR3. The rearrangement joins TRAV29/DV5 to TRDJ3, with D maybe TRDD3 (5 bases). The CDR3 totals 17 residues. The germline V gene encodes CDR1 NSMFDY and CDR2 ISSIKDK. Here the CDR3 DNA reads TGTGCAGCGAGCGGGGGGGCCAGCTCCTGGGACACCCGACAGATGTTTTTC. This sequence encodes CAASGGASSWDTRQMFF.

Concerning this clone itself: A read error likely explains why the TCRdb protein, taken from a much larger clone, differs from this DNA's translation at residue 8; the protein shown is translated from the DNA. The genes are TRDV1 and TRDJ4; D call uncertain. Trimming removed 2 bases from V and 1 base from J, with 14 bases in between. CDR1 TSWWSYY and CDR2 QGS come from the germline V gene. This CDR3 has 15 residues. CDR3 residues: CALGESPLPNRPLIF. The CDR3, as DNA: TGTGCTCTTGGGGAAAGCCCCCTCCCTAACAGACCCCTGATCTTT.

Of note for this clone: A read error may be the cause here, since a much bigger clone is one base away. The sample holds other DNA sequences that translate to the same CDR3. This rearrangement joins TRDV2 to TRDJ3; 13 nucleotides match TRDD3. The germline CDR1 and CDR2 sequences are GEAIGNYY and EKD. CDR3 length: 21 residues. In DNA, the CDR3 is TGTGCCTGTGACACCATTACTGGGGGATACGGGAGCTCCTGGGACACCCGGCAGATGTTTTTC. It yields the protein CACDTITGGYGSSWDTRQMFF.

Concerning this clone itself: The protein held in TCRdb is that of a much larger clone and does not match this DNA's translation at residue 5, likely because of a read error; the protein shown is translated from the DNA. The rearrangement uses TRDV2 and TRDJ2; 11 bases align to TRDD3. The assigned J gene may be wrong: the sequence end matches TRDJ1 better. The CDR3 runs to 16 residues. Germline CDR1 reads GEAIGNYY; CDR2 reads EKD. CDR3 in amino acids: CACDAMGDTYTDKLIF. CDR3 bases: TGTGCCTGTGACGCAATGGGGGATACGTACACCGATAAACTCATCTTT.

This clone is deemed medium-sized. This likely traces to a read error, being one base from a far larger clone. The rearrangement joins TRDV2 to TRDJ1; 11 bases line up with TRDD3. In germline, CDR1 is GEAIGNYY, CDR2 EKD. The CDR3 extends over 16 amino acids. The CDR3 DNA reads TGTGCCTGTGACACAATGGGGGATACGTACACCGATGAACTCATCTTT. It translates to CACDTMGDTYTDELIF.

This clone has just a few counts. A far more abundant clone sits one base away, making this likely a read error. The V gene is TRDV2, the J gene TRDJ2, with 12 bases lining up with TRDD3. The germline V gene encodes CDR1 GEAIGNYY and CDR2 EKD. The CDR3 contains 19 residues. The trim removed 0 bases at V and 8 bases at J, leaving 15 bases unmatched. The chain's CDR3 is CACDTFLRTWGIRKAQLFF. The CDR3 DNA reads as TGTGCCTGTGACACCTTCCTACGAACCTGGGGGATACGCAAGGCACAACTCTTCTTT.

As to this clone: Given a much more abundant clone one base away, this may be a read error. Other DNA sequences in this specimen translate into the identical CDR3. The chain is built from TRDV2 and TRDJ3, with 10 bases matching TRDD3. The CDR3 totals 17 residues. CDR1 and CDR2 (germline): GEAIGNYY, EKD. CDR3 DNA sequence: TGTGCCTGTGACCCTACTGGGGGATCCTGGGACACCCGGCAGATGTTTTTC. It codes for CACDPTGGSWDTRQMFF.

V gene TRDV2 combines with J gene TRDJ3; 9 bases are shared with TRDD3. This CDR3 has 18 amino acids. CDR1 and CDR2 from the germline V gene are GEAIGNYY and EKD. Trimming took 4 bases from V and 0 from J; bases not matched to a gene: 6. The CDR3, as DNA: TGTGCCTGTGAAAATACTGGGGGACACTCCTGGGACACCCGACAGATGTTTTTC. Its protein is CACENTGGHSWDTRQMFF.

About this clone itself: This may come from a read error, since a much larger clone is one base off. The chain couples TRDV2 to TRDJ3; no definite D call. This CDR3 spans 21 amino acids. Germline V gives CDR1 GEAIGNYY, CDR2 EKD. Trimming pared 0 bases from V and 0 bases from J, leaving 20 bases between. The CDR3 DNA sequence: TGTGCCTGTGACACCGTACGGGCTACGCAGTCAGGCTCCTGGGACACCCGACAGATGTTTTTC. Its protein product is CACDTVRATQSGSWDTRQMFF.